One and the same sample provided the 23 T cell receptor beta chains below, sequenced in a study of siplizumab effects on memory and regulatory T cells. Some clones are missing from TCRdb's copy, which holds only in-frame ones; the method was immunoSEQ multiplex PCR. The repertoire has approximately 60,000 clones, roughly 97% of them found once; the top ten carry more than 0.095%. The sequenced sample was naive CD8+ T cells sorted from blood. These receptors originate from a human donor in good health.

This sequence joins TRBV6-5 and TRBJ2-1; D gene uncertain. Trimming took 0 bases from V and 8 from J, leaving 11 bases between them. This CDR3 contains 14 residues. Germline loops: CDR1 MNHEY, CDR2 SVGAGI. The CDR3 here is CASSYSSGGDEQFF. The CDR3 nucleotides read TGTGCCAGCAGTTACTCCTCCGGTGGCGATGAGCAGTTCTTC.

The chain combines TRBV6-1 with TRBJ2-7, with D maybe TRBD2 (5 bases). The germline V and J ends were trimmed by 6 bases and 2 bases, with 17 bases remaining between them. The CDR3 is 15 residues long. The germline V gene has CDR1 MNHNS and CDR2 SASEGT. CDR3 sequence (DNA): TGTGCCAGCAGGGAGGACCAGCGGAACCCCTACGAGCAGTACTTC. This sequence encodes CASREDQRNPYEQYF.

The chain employs TRBV5-1 and TRBJ2-1; TRBD2 matches 8 bases. CDR1 is SGHRS and CDR2 is YFSETQ in the germline V gene. V trimming: 5 bases; J trimming: 9 bases; junction bases outside the gene matches: 13. The CDR3 runs 15 residues. This CDR3 is CASSLIAGRAPEQFF. The CDR3 DNA sequence: TGCGCCAGCAGTCTCATAGCGGGGAGGGCGCCTGAGCAGTTCTTC.

The V gene is TRBV4-2, the J gene TRBJ1-2; the D is unclear. With 3 bases removed from V and 14 bases from J, the gap between germline ends came to 13 bases. Germline CDR1 and CDR2: LGHNA and YNFKEQ. The CDR3 has 11 amino acids. Here the CDR3 reads CASSQGLRWTF. In DNA, the CDR3 is TGTGCCAGCAGCCAGGGGTTGCGGTGGACCTTC.

The rearrangement joins TRBV15 to TRBJ2-1; 8 positions match TRBD2. CDR1 and CDR2 (germline): LNHNV, YYDKDF (reference sequence). The CDR3 totals 17 residues. J lost 6 bases, V lost 0 bases, and 10 bases had no gene match. The CDR3 here is CATSRDRATSDPNEQFF. CDR3 nucleotides: TGTGCCACCAGCAGAGATCGGGCGACTAGCGATCCCAATGAGCAGTTCTTC.

J is TRBJ2-3 and V is TRBV5-6; D uncertain. In germline, CDR1 is SGHDT, CDR2 YYEEEE. This CDR3 comprises 13 residues. V dropped 0 bases and J dropped 5 bases, with 7 bases sitting between them. The CDR3 nucleotides read TGTGCCAGCAGCTTGGCCAACGGAGATACGCAGTATTTT. This encodes CASSLANGDTQYF.

The chain uses TRBV6-6 and TRBJ1-5; no firm D call. CDR3 size: 16 residues. The germline gives CDR1 MNHNY, CDR2 SVGAGI (reference sequence). V was clipped by 0 bases and J by 7 bases, with 16 bases between them. The CDR3 reads CASSYSIMGKGQPQHF. In DNA form, the CDR3 reads TGTGCCAGCAGTTACTCGATTATGGGGAAGGGACAGCCCCAGCATTTT.

The chain has TRBV27 and TRBJ2-7; D gene uncertain. Germline V gene data show CDR1 as MNHEY and CDR2 as SMNVEV (reference sequence). V was pared by 2 bases and J by 5 bases, with 10 bases between. The CDR3 consists of 13 residues. CDR3 sequence: CASSLRSYNEQYF. The DNA of the CDR3 is TGTGCCAGCAGTTTAAGGTCATACAACGAGCAGTACTTC.

This chain uses TRBV4-1 with TRBJ2-7, with TRBD2 identical over 12 bases. Trimming at V came to 5 bases and at J to 2 bases, leaving 4 bases not matched to a gene. This CDR3 comprises 15 residues. Germline lookup yields CDR1 MGHRA and CDR2 YSYEKL. CDR3 nucleotides: TGCGCCAGCAGCAGGACTAGCGGGGAACCCTACGAGCAGTACTTC. Translation gives CASSRTSGEPYEQYF.

The V gene is TRBV19, the J gene TRBJ2-1; 9 bases map to TRBD2. CDR1 is LNHDA, CDR2 SQIVND, per germline (reference sequence). The CDR3 runs 14 residues. V shed 5 bases, J shed 7 bases, and the junction held 6 bases outside the gene matches. The CDR3 loop is CASSDAGGLNEQFF. The DNA for the CDR3 is TGTGCCAGTAGTGACGCGGGGGGGCTGAATGAGCAGTTCTTC.

The chain joins TRBV9 to TRBJ2-7; 10 bases are shared with TRBD2. J lost 6 bases, V lost 0 bases, and 6 bases had no gene match. The CDR3 has 15 amino acids. Germline loops: CDR1 SGDLS, CDR2 YYNGEE. In DNA, the CDR3 is TGTGCCAGCAGCGTAGGTAGCGGGGGGTCTCGCGAGCAGTACTTC. It codes for CASSVGSGGSREQYF.

V and J are TRBV4-3 and TRBJ2-7; unclear D gene. Germline lookup yields CDR1 LGHNA and CDR2 YSLEER. Trimming took off 0 bases at V and 0 bases at J, with 9 bases between the two ends. This CDR3 is 15 amino acids long. The CDR3 DNA reads as TGCGCCAGCAGCCAAGACTGGGTAAGCTCCTACGAGCAGTACTTC. Amino acids: CASSQDWVSSYEQYF.

The chain carries TRBV6-1 and TRBJ1-5; possibly TRBD1 for D (5 bases). Per the germline V gene, CDR1 is MNHNS and CDR2 is SASEGT. There are 16 residues in the CDR3. V was shortened by 0 bases and J by 2 bases, with 11 bases between the two germline ends. This CDR3 is CASSEAGQGRNQPQHF. As DNA, the CDR3 is TGTGCCAGCAGTGAAGCGGGGCAGGGTCGCAATCAGCCCCAGCATTTT.

The rearrangement uses TRBV13 and TRBJ2-3, with 11 bases aligning to TRBD2. CDR1 is PRHDT, CDR2 FYEKMQ, per germline (reference sequence). V shed 6 bases and J 4 bases; nucleotides not matched to a gene: 12. The CDR3 is 17 amino acids. This CDR3 is CASRISGGAGRADTQYF. The CDR3 DNA reads TGTGCCAGCAGGATTAGCGGGGGGGCCGGAAGGGCAGATACGCAGTATTTT.

This clone has just one count. The V and J genes are TRBV7-2 and TRBJ1-2; D is possibly TRBD1 (5 bases). Trimming pared 2 bases from V and 2 bases from J, leaving 12 bases between. In germline, CDR1 is SGHTA, CDR2 FQGNSA. This CDR3 is built from 15 residues. CDR3 loop: CASSLSDSPNYGYTF. In DNA, the CDR3 is TGTGCCAGCAGCTTAAGTGACAGCCCAAACTATGGCTACACCTTC.

CDR3 protein: CASSLSNYGYTF. In DNA, the CDR3 is TGTGCCAGCAGCCTATCCAACTATGGCTACACCTTC. This rearrangement joins TRBV5-6 to TRBJ1-2; D is unclear. Trimming cost V 4 bases and J 2 bases, with 6 bases left between them. This CDR3 region has 12 residues. The V gene's germline CDR1 is SGHDT and CDR2 YYEEEE.

The rearrangement joins TRBV9 to TRBJ2-5, with 10 nucleotides matching TRBD2. The CDR3 extends over 15 amino acids. CDR1 and CDR2 from the germline V gene are SGDLS and YYNGEE. Unmatched junction bases numbered 3, after V lost 4 bases and J lost 0 bases. CDR3 nucleotide sequence: TGTGCCAGCAGCCCAGCGGGGGGGTACCAAGAGACCCAGTACTTC. It translates to CASSPAGGYQETQYF.

This chain's CDR3 is CASTTGGLGTEAFF. The CDR3 DNA is TGTGCCAGCACGACAGGGGGCTTGGGCACTGAAGCTTTCTTT. The chain has TRBV19 and TRBJ1-1; 10 nucleotides agree with TRBD1. CDR3 size: 14 residues. J was trimmed by 4 bases and V by 9 bases; bases with no gene match: 8. CDR1 is LNHDA and CDR2 is SQIVND in the germline V gene (reference sequence).

The chain recombines TRBV13 with TRBJ2-7; D is tentatively TRBD1 or TRBD2 (5 bases each). Germline V lookup: CDR1 PRHDT, CDR2 FYEKMQ (reference sequence). This CDR3 region has 14 residues. The germline V and J ends were trimmed by 0 bases and 9 bases, with 15 bases remaining between them. The CDR3 spells CASSLGRDPNGQYF. The CDR3 DNA follows: TGTGCCAGCAGCTTAGGCCGGGACCCCAACGGGCAGTACTTC.

J is TRBJ1-1 and V is TRBV19; 9 bases match TRBD1. From germline, CDR1 is LNHDA and CDR2 SQIVND (reference sequence). The V gene end was trimmed by 4 bases and the J gene end by 5 bases; junction bases not matched to a gene: 11. CDR3 length: 16 amino acids. CDR3 residues: CASSKHTGTGITEAFF. CDR3 nucleotides: TGTGCCAGTAGTAAGCATACCGGGACAGGGATTACTGAAGCTTTCTTT.

This chain uses TRBV7-9 with TRBJ2-7, with a tentative D call TRBD1 (6 bases). The V gene's germline CDR1 is SEHNR and CDR2 FQNEAQ (reference sequence). Trimming took 5 bases from V and 5 from J, leaving 10 bases between them. This CDR3 is 12 amino acids long. The CDR3 nucleotides read TGTGCCAGCAGCCAGGGGACGGACGAGCAGTACTTC. It codes for CASSQGTDEQYF.

The rearrangement joins TRBV5-1 to TRBJ1-1; maybe TRBD1 (6 bases). Looked up from germline, CDR1 is SGHRS and CDR2 is YFSETQ. This CDR3 is built from 15 residues. The germline V and J ends were trimmed by 4 bases and 1 base, with 14 bases remaining between them. In nucleotides, the CDR3 is TGCGCCAGCAGCCCAGGACAGTTGAAGAACACTGAAGCTTTCTTT. Amino acids: CASSPGQLKNTEAFF.

The J gene is TRBJ1-5, the V gene TRBV6-1; D is unresolved. V gave up 3 bases and J gave up 4 bases, with 22 bases separating them. The germline CDR1 and CDR2 sequences are MNHNS and SASEGT. The CDR3 spans 18 residues. CDR3 residues: CASSEIPQTELGNQPQHF. Here the CDR3 DNA reads TGTGCCAGCAGTGAGATTCCCCAGACGGAGTTAGGGAATCAGCCCCAGCATTTT.